This TCR beta chain was sequenced in a study of tumor and adjacent non-tumor tissue in lung cancer. This CDR3 region has 17 residues. The germline gives CDR1 SGHAT, CDR2 FQDESV (reference sequence). TCRbeta libraries were built with three rounds of nested PCR, modified from ARM-PCR. TCRdb independently ran MiXCR on the multiplex PCR reads; one entry per CDR3 protein. The table has around 80,000 distinct CDR3 sequences, about four fifths seen once. Comments on this clonotype: The CDR3 does not end in the conserved phenylalanine or tryptophan, so this is likely a read error.

The template was RNA from unsorted bulk tissue. More than 3 cm separated this lung sample from the edge of the tumor. The clonotype comes from a man aged 60-69 years with non-small cell lung cancer. V usage is TRBV11-1 and J usage is TRBJ2-1, with 11 bases identical to TRBD2. The sequenced sample was distant non-tumor lung tissue. The chain's CDR3 is CASSLSRLAGGNIEQFS. The CDR3, as DNA: TGTGCCAGTAGCTTATCTCGGCTAGCGGGAGGCAATATTGAGCAGTTCTCC.